This T cell receptor (beta chain) was identified during a study of blood T cell repertoires in COVID-19. Study overall: T cells, B-cell-depleted T cells, or PBMCs supplied cDNA or gDNA.

With 6 bases removed from V and 3 bases from J, the gap between germline ends came to 17 bases. The CDR3 has 16 residues. Germline V gene lookup returns CDR1 LNHDA and CDR2 SQIVND (reference sequence). Using immunoSEQ multiplex PCR, the repertoire was profiled, and TCRdb retains in-frame clones only, with some absent. The data contain about 100,000 clones, approximately 84% of them singletons. The TCR comes from a man in his forties or fifties with active or convalescent COVID-19. The sequencing input was peripheral blood. This chain connects TRBV19 to TRBJ2-2; tentatively, D is TRBD2 (6 bases). The CDR3 DNA follows: TGTGCCAGTAGATCAGCCGGGACTGGGGACACCGGGGAGCTGTTTTTT. Residues: CASRSAGTGDTGELFF.